This passage covers 2 T cell receptor beta chains from one sample sequenced in a study of tumor and adjacent non-tumor tissue in lung cancer. RNA was extracted from bulk tissue without any cell sorting. Distant lung tissue was collected more than 3 cm away from the tumor edge. TCRbeta libraries were built with three rounds of nested PCR, modified from ARM-PCR. TCRdb itself ran the multiplex PCR reads through MiXCR, one entry per CDR3 protein. The table has 50,000 or so distinct CDR3 sequences, about 70% seen once. Specimen: distant non-tumor lung tissue. These receptors all come from a woman aged 55-69 years with non-small cell lung cancer.

The V call is TRBV20-1, the J call TRBJ2-1, with D hard to call. The germline gives CDR1 DFQATT, CDR2 SNEGSKA (reference sequence). This CDR3 comprises 14 residues. The V end lost 3 bases, the J end lost 6 bases, and 15 bases lay between the germline ends. For the CDR3, the DNA is TGCAGTGCTAGCCACCTGGTCGAAGGCAATGAGCAGTTCTTC. Protein: CSASHLVEGNEQFF.

The chain links TRBV4-3 to TRBJ2-7, with TRBD1 as a possible D gene (6 bases). Between the trimmed V and J ends, which lost 5 bases and 2 bases, there was a span of 16 bases. Germline V gene data show CDR1 as LGHNA and CDR2 as YSLEER. This CDR3 comprises 15 residues. DNA for the CDR3: TGCGCCAGCAGCGCCGAGACAGGACCCACCTACGAGCAGTACTTC. It specifies CASSAETGPTYEQYF.